This TCR beta chain was retrieved from a study of T-cell memory formation after mild COVID-19. The study's findings and limits: There were some responding clones in pre-infection memory, which suggested that cross-reactive memory had joined. Later expanders leaned CD4+, whereas clones that contracted between day 15 and 85 were balanced CD4/CD8.

Germline V gene lookup returns CDR1 SGHTA and CDR2 FQGNSA. V shed 5 bases and J shed 2 bases, with 13 bases lying between them. The CDR3 sequence is 15 residues long. For this clonotype: Its antigen is unidentified.

TCRdb fed the 5' RACE reads into MiXCR, producing one record per CDR3 protein. The profile covers about 350,000 distinct CDR3 sequences, with 25% to 30% appearing a single time and roughly 13% taken by the ten largest. This sequence was found in an adult woman who had mild COVID-19 (a few samples of this study predate the infection). Cell type and time point are not known. The material sequenced was PBMCs or a T cell subset sorted from them (not recorded which). The chain links TRBV7-2 to TRBJ1-3; D gene ambiguous. Written as DNA, the CDR3 is TGTGCCAGCAGCGTTAGGGTTGGGACTGGAAACACCATATATTTT. Protein sequence: CASSVRVGTGNTIYF. Full variable domain (missing parts from reference TRBV7-2 and TRBJ1-3): GAGVSQSPSNKVTEKGKDVELRCDPISGHTALYWYRQSLGQGLEFLIYFQGNSAPDKSGLPSDRFSAERTGGSVSTLTIQRTQQEDSAVYLCASSVRVGTGNTIYFGEGSWLTVV.